This paragraph reports one T cell receptor (beta chain). The antigen remains undetermined. This sample stems from a study of OX40 agonist ivuxolimab in advanced cancers. At the level of the study: Patients received ivuxolimab, an intravenous treatment, every 2 weeks at 0.01 to 10 mg/kg. Findings and caveats of the study: At 0.1 to 3.0 mg/kg, CD4+ and CD8+ blood T cells expanded clonally by week 6. The antigens recognized by the expanded peripheral T cells, that is their antigen specificity, were not determined. It was also the case that some nonresponders had low normalized T-cell clonal expansion.

TCRdb's copy holds only in-frame clones and misses some; the assay was immunoSEQ multiplex PCR. The sample lists approximately 75,000 clones, approximately 81% occurring once. The ends lost 2 bases at V and 4 bases at J; junction bases unmatched: 1. The CDR3 has 13 residues. Germline values: CDR1 SGHTA, CDR2 FQGTGA. The sample was CD4+ or CD8+ T cells sorted from blood, taken in a trial of the OX40 agonist ivuxolimab. The TCR comes from an adult with an advanced solid tumor such as melanoma, head and neck, liver or kidney cancer. This chain joins TRBV7-3 and TRBJ2-7, with 8 bases fitting TRBD1. CDR3 bases: TGTGCCAGCAGCTTATACAGGGGGTACGAGCAGTACTTC. It codes for CASSLYRGYEQYF.